Following are 7 T cell receptor beta chains from one sample sequenced in a study of beta chain features in type 1 diabetes. The study's findings and limits: Significant though moderate, a shortening of TCRB CDR3s appeared in all four CD4+ subsets of Type 1 diabetes patients.

As every portion of the isolated RNA was reverse transcribed, the sequencing read expressed TCRB transcripts. Using immunoSEQ multiplex PCR, the repertoire was profiled, and TCRdb retains in-frame clones only, with some absent. The sample gives 630,000 or so clones, about 14% of which show up once; 0.035% to 0.045% is in the top ten. Their antigen targets remain unknown. Sequenced input: naive CD4+ T cells from blood. These receptors all stem from a man younger than 35 with type 1 diabetes.

V usage is TRBV29-1 and J usage is TRBJ1-5, with 7 bases aligning to TRBD1. Losses at the gene ends were 6 bases for V and 7 bases for J; bases not matched to a gene: 9. The CDR3 runs 13 residues. Per the germline V gene, CDR1 is SQVTM and CDR2 is ANQGSEA. CDR3 region: CSVVTGEGQPQHF. DNA for the CDR3: TGCAGCGTGGTCACAGGGGAAGGACAGCCCCAGCATTTT.

The rearrangement links TRBV5-6 to TRBJ1-5; no firm D call. From germline, CDR1 is SGHDT and CDR2 YYEEEE. V was pared by 1 base and J by 3 bases, with 8 bases between. The CDR3 length is 14 residues. CDR3 DNA: TGTGCCAGCAGCTTGTGGGAGCCCAATCAGCCCCAGCATTTT. This gives the protein CASSLWEPNQPQHF.

Comment on this clone: Other DNA sequences in the same sample also yield this CDR3. This rearrangement joins TRBV30 to TRBJ2-7; no firm D call. The CDR3 runs to 11 residues. Germline assignment: CDR1 GTSNPN and CDR2 SVGIG (reference sequence). V was trimmed by 2 bases and J by 0 bases, leaving 2 bases between them. Here the CDR3 reads CAWSPSYEQYF. The CDR3 DNA follows: TGTGCCTGGAGTCCCTCCTACGAGCAGTACTTC.

This rearrangement joins TRBV6-5 to TRBJ2-7; 7 bases are shared with TRBD2. Germline CDR1 reads MNHEY; CDR2 reads SVGAGI. Trimming took 0 bases from V and 2 from J; bases not matched to a gene: 4. This CDR3 has 15 residues. The CDR3 DNA reads as TGTGCCAGCAGTTACTCTTCGGCGGGAGCCTACGAGCAGTACTTC. It is translated as CASSYSSAGAYEQYF.

Only a few counts were recorded for this clone. The chain combines TRBV5-1 with TRBJ2-7, with TRBD2 identical over 13 bases. The CDR3 spans 16 residues. Germline values: CDR1 SGHRS, CDR2 YFSETQ. Trimming at V came to 3 bases and at J to 2 bases, leaving 5 bases not matched to a gene. The CDR3 nucleotides are TGCGCCAGCAGCTCGGGACTAGCGGGGCTAGCCTACGAGCAGTACTTC. It yields the protein CASSSGLAGLAYEQYF.

The chain employs TRBV28 and TRBJ2-1, with a tentative D call TRBD2 (5 bases). The germline gives CDR1 MDHEN, CDR2 SYDVKM. The CDR3 extends over 14 amino acids. V shed 0 bases and J shed 10 bases, with 13 bases lying between them. In nucleotides, the CDR3 is TGTGCCAGCAGTTTATGGGAGAGGGTTGGGGAGCAGTTCTTC. Amino acid sequence: CASSLWERVGEQFF.

This chain connects TRBV9 to TRBJ2-3; possibly TRBD2 for D (6 bases). This CDR3 has 16 residues. The ends were cut back, 0 bases at V and 2 bases at J, with 13 bases in the middle. CDR1 and CDR2 (germline): SGDLS, YYNGEE. The CDR3 loop reads CASSVASGPNTDTQYF. DNA for the CDR3: TGTGCCAGCAGCGTAGCCAGCGGGCCCAACACAGATACGCAGTATTTT.